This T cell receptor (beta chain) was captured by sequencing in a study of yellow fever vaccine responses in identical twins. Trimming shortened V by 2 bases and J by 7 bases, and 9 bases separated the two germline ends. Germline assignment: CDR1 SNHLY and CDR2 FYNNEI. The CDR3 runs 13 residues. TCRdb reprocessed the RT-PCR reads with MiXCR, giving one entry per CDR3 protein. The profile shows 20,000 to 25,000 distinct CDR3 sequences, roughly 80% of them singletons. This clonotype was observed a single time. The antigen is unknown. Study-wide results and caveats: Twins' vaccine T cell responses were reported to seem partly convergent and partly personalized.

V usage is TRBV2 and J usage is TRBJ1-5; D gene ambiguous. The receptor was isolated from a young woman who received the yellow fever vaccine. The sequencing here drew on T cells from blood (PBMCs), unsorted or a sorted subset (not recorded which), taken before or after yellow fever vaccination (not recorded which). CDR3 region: CASSEYREQPQHF. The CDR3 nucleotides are TGTGCCAGCAGTGAATATAGGGAACAGCCCCAGCATTTT.